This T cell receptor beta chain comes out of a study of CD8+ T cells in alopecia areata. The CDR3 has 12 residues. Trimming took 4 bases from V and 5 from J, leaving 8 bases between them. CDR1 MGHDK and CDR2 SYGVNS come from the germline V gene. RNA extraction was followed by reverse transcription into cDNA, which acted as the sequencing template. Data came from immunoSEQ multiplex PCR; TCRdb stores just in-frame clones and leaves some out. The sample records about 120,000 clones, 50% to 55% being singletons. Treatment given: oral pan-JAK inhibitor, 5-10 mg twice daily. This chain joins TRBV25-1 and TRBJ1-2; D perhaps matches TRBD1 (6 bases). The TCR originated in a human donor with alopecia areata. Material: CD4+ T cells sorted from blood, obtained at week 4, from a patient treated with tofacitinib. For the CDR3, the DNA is TGTGCCAGCAGTGTACAGGGTTATGGCTACACCTTC. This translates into CASSVQGYGYTF.